Below are 22 T cell receptor beta chains sequenced from a single sample in a study of OX40 agonist ivuxolimab in advanced cancers. Method: immunoSEQ multiplex PCR; TCRdb's copy keeps in-frame clones and lacks some. The sample has 100,000 or so clones, approximately 87% seen once. Sequenced material: CD4+ or CD8+ T cells sorted from blood, taken in a trial of the OX40 agonist ivuxolimab. These receptors were obtained from an adult with an advanced solid tumor such as melanoma, head and neck, liver or kidney cancer.

The rearrangement joins TRBV12-5 to TRBJ2-3; tentatively, D is TRBD1 or TRBD2 (6 bases each). V was shortened by 3 bases and J by 2 bases, with 12 bases between the two germline ends. The CDR3 has 15 residues. In germline, CDR1 is LGHNT, CDR2 FRNRAP. The CDR3 bases are TGTGCTAGTGGTTTCTCGGGGGCTAACACAGATACGCAGTATTTT. Its protein product is CASGFSGANTDTQYF.

For the CDR3, the DNA is TGTGCCAGCTCACCCACAGGGGGCGCGTACTATGGCTACACCTTC. It is translated as CASSPTGGAYYGYTF. The chain carries TRBV18 and TRBJ1-2; 9 positions agree with TRBD1. This CDR3 comprises 15 residues. Germline assignment: CDR1 KGHSH and CDR2 LQKENI. Trimming cost V 3 bases and J 3 bases; bases outside gene matches: 5.

The chain employs TRBV9 and TRBJ1-2; 7 bases fit TRBD1. Germline trimming cut 3 bases from V and 8 bases from J; bases unmatched to any gene: 4. CDR1 is SGDLS, CDR2 YYNGEE, per germline. The CDR3 is made up of 12 amino acids. CDR3 in DNA: TGTGCCAGCAGCGAGCAGGGGGAGGGCTACACCTTC. The encoded protein is CASSEQGEGYTF.

The V gene is TRBV14, the J gene TRBJ1-1; weak D call: TRBD1 (6 bases). The ends were cut back, 8 bases at V and 0 bases at J, with 10 bases in the middle. The CDR3 is 13 amino acids. CDR1 is SGHDN and CDR2 is FVKESK in the germline V gene. The CDR3 coding sequence is TGTGCCAGCGGAGGACAGATGAACACTGAAGCTTTCTTT. The encoded protein is CASGGQMNTEAFF. The entire variable domain, with the rest obtained from reference TRBV14 and TRBJ1-1, is as follows: EAGVTQFPSHSVIEKGQTVTLRCDPISGHDNLYWYRRVMGKEIKFLLHFVKESKQDESGMPNNRFLAERTGGTYSTLKVQPAELEDSGVYFCASGGQMNTEAFFGQGTRLTVV.

This clone was counted only a few times. The chain joins TRBV7-9 to TRBJ1-2; D is unclear. The V end was cut by 5 bases, the J end by 7 bases, with 14 bases between. The CDR3 is 13 residues long. CDR1 and CDR2 from the germline V gene are SEHNR and FQNEAQ (reference sequence). CDR3 sequence: CASSTRNVGGYTF. CDR3 DNA sequence: TGTGCCAGCAGCACCCGAAACGTCGGTGGCTACACCTTC.

The chain carries TRBV18 and TRBJ1-5, with a tentative D call TRBD1 (5 bases). The length of the CDR3 is 13 residues. Trimming removed 4 bases at V and 4 bases at J, with 8 bases between. Germline V gives CDR1 KGHSH, CDR2 LQKENI. The CDR3 here is CASSLDSNQPQHF. The DNA of the CDR3 is TGTGCCAGCTCACTTGACAGTAATCAGCCCCAGCATTTT.

The rearrangement joins TRBV4-1 to TRBJ1-2, with TRBD1 as a possible D gene (5 bases). Trimming shortened V by 0 bases and J by 1 base, and 9 bases separated the two germline ends. The CDR3 length is 15 residues. The V gene's germline CDR1 is MGHRA and CDR2 YSYEKL. The chain's CDR3 is CASSQDGGINYGYTF. In nucleotides, the CDR3 is TGCGCCAGCAGCCAAGACGGGGGGATTAACTATGGCTACACCTTC.

This clone has a handful of counts. Within the sample, other DNA sequences also encode this same CDR3. This rearrangement joins TRBV5-1 to TRBJ1-4, with a possible D match to TRBD1 (5 bases). CDR3 size: 15 residues. Trimming removed 0 bases from V and 5 bases from J, with 11 bases in between. Germline CDR1 SGHRS, CDR2 YFSETQ. The CDR3 nucleotides read TGCGCCAGCAGCTTGGAAGGGGTCCGAAATGAAAAACTGTTTTTT. It codes for CASSLEGVRNEKLFF.

The rearrangement uses TRBV18 and TRBJ2-5, with TRBD1 matching 9 bases. CDR1 and CDR2 from the germline V gene are KGHSH and LQKENI. The CDR3 spans 16 residues. V gave up 3 bases and J gave up 4 bases; unmatched junction bases: 9. The CDR3 DNA reads as TGTGCCAGCTCACCGCAGTCCGGGACAGGGCTAGAGACCCAGTACTTC. Translating gives CASSPQSGTGLETQYF.

This chain joins TRBV6-5 and TRBJ2-1, with a tentative D call TRBD1 (6 bases). The CDR3 is made up of 12 amino acids. Trimming pared 2 bases from V and 9 bases from J, leaving 8 bases between. Germline V gene lookup returns CDR1 MNHEY and CDR2 SVGAGI. DNA of the CDR3: TGTGCCAGCAGTTACAAAGGGGGTGAGCAGTTCTTC. Its protein product is CASSYKGGEQFF.

The chain uses TRBV21-1 and TRBJ1-3; TRBD1 reflects the table's D call only, with no check against the DNA. TRBV21-1 is a known pseudogene. This CDR3 has 17 residues. CDR3 loop: CASTPSTPLSSGNTIYF. CDR3 sequence (DNA): TGTGCCAGCACCCCGTCAACACCATTGTCTTCTGGAAACACCATATATTTT.

This chain links TRBV6-5 with TRBJ2-7; 9 bases agree with TRBD1. Per germline, CDR1 MNHEY and CDR2 SVGAGI. This CDR3 region has 14 residues. The trim removed 6 bases at V and 5 bases at J, leaving 8 bases unmatched. CDR3 sequence reads: CASRIGQGNDEQYF. In DNA, the CDR3 is TGTGCCAGCAGGATAGGACAGGGGAATGACGAGCAGTACTTC.

The chain links TRBV6-5 to TRBJ2-3; 8 bases agree with TRBD2. V trimming: 6 bases; J trimming: 6 bases; junction bases outside the gene matches: 8. This CDR3 spans 14 amino acids. Germline CDR1 reads MNHEY; CDR2 reads SVGAGI. CDR3 DNA sequence: TGTGCCAGCAGCCACCGGGGGGGCAGGGATACGCAGTATTTT. It codes for CASSHRGGRDTQYF.

This sequence joins TRBV19 and TRBJ1-5; 7 bases line up with TRBD1. The CDR3 runs to 14 residues. V lost 3 bases and J lost 5; bases outside the gene matches: 4. From germline, CDR1 is LNHDA and CDR2 SQIVND (reference sequence). Here the CDR3 reads CASSIPGGDQPQHF. DNA of the CDR3: TGTGCCAGTAGTATCCCAGGGGGAGATCAGCCCCAGCATTTT.

The chain recombines TRBV10-2 with TRBJ1-2; 10 bases fit TRBD1. With 3 bases clipped from V and 8 bases from J, the junction kept 6 bases outside the gene matches. From germline, CDR1 is WSHSY and CDR2 SAAADI. The CDR3 has 14 residues. CDR3 amino acids: CASSDTGTGEGYTF. CDR3 DNA: TGCGCCAGCAGTGATACGGGGACAGGGGAAGGCTACACCTTC.

V gene TRBV7-2 combines with J gene TRBJ2-2; no clear D gene. The CDR3 consists of 13 residues. The V gene lost 3 bases and the J gene lost 4 bases, with 6 bases spanning the gap. Germline CDR1 reads SGHTA; CDR2 reads FQGNSA. The CDR3 region has the DNA TGTGCCAGCAGCTTCGGCCGCACCGGGGAGCTGTTTTTT. Amino acid sequence: CASSFGRTGELFF. Looking up the rest from reference TRBV7-2 and TRBJ2-2 gives the full variable domain: GAGVSQSPSNKVTEKGKDVELRCDPISGHTALYWYRQSLGQGLEFLIYFQGNSAPDKSGLPSDRFSAERTGGSVSTLTIQRTQQEDSAVYLCASSFGRTGELFFGEGSRLTVL.

This clone was detected only a few times. The chain employs TRBV10-3 and TRBJ1-1, with D unclear. V lost 10 bases, J lost 1 base, and 7 bases lay in between. CDR1 and CDR2 (germline): ENHRY, SYGVKD. The CDR3 is made up of 11 amino acids. In nucleotides, the CDR3 is TGTGCCACCTCAGGGAACACTGAAGCTTTCTTT. It encodes CATSGNTEAFF.

V and J are TRBV7-9 and TRBJ1-6; D is perhaps TRBD1 (5 bases). The V end was cut by 1 base, the J end by 3 bases, with 7 bases between. CDR1 is SEHNR, CDR2 FQNEAQ, per germline (reference sequence). The CDR3 runs to 15 residues. CDR3 DNA: TGTGCCAGCAGCTTAGTCGGGGGCTATAATTCACCCCTCCACTTT. Amino acid sequence: CASSLVGGYNSPLHF.

This clone occurred many times. CDR3 protein: CASRAGRFSNQPQHF. CDR3 sequence (DNA): TGTGCCAGCAGAGCCGGACGGTTTAGCAATCAGCCCCAGCATTTT. V is TRBV2 and J is TRBJ1-5; no clear D. The germline V and J ends were trimmed by 6 bases and 0 bases, with 12 bases remaining between them. The CDR3 covers 15 residues. Germline loops: CDR1 SNHLY, CDR2 FYNNEI.

This rearrangement joins TRBV10-3 to TRBJ1-2, with D uncertain. Germline CDR1 reads ENHRY; CDR2 reads SYGVKD. CDR3 length equals 17 residues. V was pared by 4 bases and J by 2 bases, with 20 bases between. The CDR3 bases are TGTGCCATCAGTGCCCGCGCTGAGTTGGCGGCCAACTATGGCTACACCTTC. Translation gives CAISARAELAANYGYTF.

The J gene is TRBJ1-1, the V gene TRBV5-6; D is undetermined. Germline CDR1 SGHDT, CDR2 YYEEEE. The CDR3 is 12 amino acids. V lost 5 bases, J lost 8 bases, and 13 bases lay in between. The CDR3 coding sequence is TGTGCCAGCAGTCTCCTCCCAGGAGAAGCTTTCTTT. It codes for CASSLLPGEAFF. Looking up the rest from reference TRBV5-6 and TRBJ1-1 gives the full variable domain: DAGVTQSPTHLIKTRGQQVTLRCSPKSGHDTVSWYQQALGQGPQFIFQYYEEEERQRGNFPDRFSGHQFPNYSSELNVNALLLGDSALYLCASSLLPGEAFFGQGTRLTVV.

The chain uses TRBV11-2 and TRBJ1-6; no clear D. The CDR3 loop spans 14 amino acids. Trimming left V 2 bases short and J 6 bases short, with 8 bases between. CDR1 and CDR2 from the germline V gene are SGHAT and FQNNGV. CDR3 region: CASSLKRSNSPLHF. CDR3 coding DNA: TGTGCCAGCAGCTTAAAAAGGTCTAATTCACCCCTCCACTTT.